This section outlines one T cell receptor (beta chain) sequence together with its context. This same CDR3 is encoded by further DNA sequences in the sample. The data were obtained in a study of blood T cell repertoires in COVID-19. In the study overall: COVID-19 samples collected from the United States, Italy and Spain covered acute and convalescent phases. T cells, B-cell-depleted T cells, or PBMCs provided the cDNA or gDNA that served as material.

Assay used: immunoSEQ multiplex PCR; TCRdb lists only in-frame clones, some missing. Among more than 65,000 clones listed, 80% to 90% were seen once. The sequenced sample consisted of peripheral blood. The source of this sequence is a man aged 45-65 years with acute or convalescent COVID-19.

The CDR3 DNA follows: TGTGCCAGTAGTATTGACAGGGGGATCTATGGCTACACCTTC. Protein sequence: CASSIDRGIYGYTF. The chain combines TRBV19 with TRBJ1-2, with 9 bases matching TRBD1. Germline values: CDR1 LNHDA, CDR2 SQIVND (reference sequence). The CDR3 spans 14 residues. V gave up 3 bases and J gave up 4 bases; unmatched junction bases: 3. Full variable domain (rest looked up from reference TRBV19 and TRBJ1-2): DGGITQSPKYLFRKEGQNVTLSCEQNLNHDAMYWYRQDPGQGLRLIYYSQIVNDFQKGDIAEGYSVSREKKESFPLTVTSAQKNPTAFYLCASSIDRGIYGYTFGSGTRLTVV.